This is a list of T cell receptor beta chains from one sample in a study of blood T cell repertoires in COVID-19. Profiled with immunoSEQ multiplex PCR; TCRdb holds only in-frame clones, not every one. There are under 300,000 clones in the sample; about 89% occur only once, and less than 2.5% lies in the top ten. Sequencing input: peripheral blood. The receptors originated from a man aged 50 to 59 with acute or convalescent COVID-19. The CDR3 runs from the conserved cysteine through the conserved F or W. The order of the fields is clone size, J gene, D gene, V gene, CDR3 protein. D genes are given only for firm matches. Size tells how often a clone was seen (once, few, many) or the class of an expanded clone, and some rows leave it out.

>NA|TRBJ2-5|TRBD2|TRBV11-2
CASSPRYSGIQETQYF
>NA|TRBJ2-5|TRBD1|TRBV9
CASSVGQGETQYF
>NA|TRBJ2-7|TRBD1|TRBV7-9
CASSFLDRAPYEQYF
>NA|TRBJ2-5|NA|TRBV2
CASESRTPGSTQYF
>NA|TRBJ1-4|TRBD1|TRBV2
CASRGTGGGEKLFF
>NA|TRBJ1-2|NA|TRBV25-1
CASSDFAANYGYTF
>NA|TRBJ1-4|NA|TRBV5-1
CASSLGQAGEKLFF
>NA|TRBJ1-2|NA|TRBV27
CASSPRGGRIYGYTF
>once|TRBJ1-2|NA|TRBV12-3/TRBV12-4
CASSFDRTKSF
>NA|TRBJ2-7|NA|TRBV20-1
CSARSGHEQYF
>NA|TRBJ2-1|TRBD1|TRBV18
CASSLTPMDRDPLNEQFF
>NA|TRBJ2-3|TRBD2|TRBV7-3
CASSLAGGPTDTQYF
>NA|TRBJ2-1|NA|TRBV2
CASSVLTVNNEQFF
>NA|TRBJ2-7|NA|TRBV3-1/TRBV3-2
CASSASSYEQYF
>NA|TRBJ1-2|TRBD1|TRBV5-4
CASNPSLPHGGTGFYGYTF
>NA|TRBJ2-7|TRBD2|TRBV3-1/TRBV3-2
CASSLGLGLADWDEQYF
>NA|TRBJ2-7|NA|TRBV12-5
CASGPLGVAYEQYF
>once|TRBJ2-1|NA|TRBV6-5
CASSYRLVVNEQFF
>NA|TRBJ2-2|TRBD2|TRBV5-1
CASSPGGPGELFF
>NA|TRBJ1-3|NA|TRBV3-1/TRBV3-2
CASSQVSGWSGNTIYF
>NA|TRBJ2-3|TRBD2|TRBV19
CASSIPGGSTDTQYF
>NA|TRBJ1-2|TRBD1|TRBV3-1/TRBV3-2
CASSQDRTGPYGYTF
>NA|TRBJ1-5|TRBD1|TRBV30
CAWTLQGQQPQHF
>NA|TRBJ2-3|TRBD2|TRBV5-1
CASSLAASGGADTDTQYF
>NA|TRBJ2-5|NA|TRBV30
CAWLRDTQETQYF
>NA|TRBJ1-1|TRBD1|TRBV20-1
CSASAKRGPNTEAFF
>once|TRBJ1-6|TRBD1|TRBV6-5
CASRGQGSYNSPLHF
>few|TRBJ2-1|TRBD1|TRBV27
CASSFSTGWQFF
>NA|TRBJ1-2|TRBD1|TRBV5-1
CASSLTFVTGPGYTF
>once|TRBJ2-1|TRBD2|TRBV5-1
CASSLAGTSEFF
>NA|TRBJ1-2|NA|TRBV15
CATSRDSSANYGYTF
>NA|TRBJ1-4|NA|TRBV19
CASSIVGVGGEKLFF
>NA|TRBJ2-5|NA|TRBV7-2
CASSLVWEETQYF
>NA|TRBJ1-2|TRBD1|TRBV5-1
CASSSDRANYGYTF
>NA|TRBJ1-1|TRBD1|TRBV27
CASSLWKGAVGEAFF
>NA|TRBJ2-5|TRBD2|TRBV5-6
CASSLGPTSGGMETQYF
>NA|TRBJ2-3|TRBD2|TRBV4-1
CASSQGIAGGLGLDTQYF
>NA|TRBJ2-1|TRBD1|TRBV5-4
CASSLGQGESQFF